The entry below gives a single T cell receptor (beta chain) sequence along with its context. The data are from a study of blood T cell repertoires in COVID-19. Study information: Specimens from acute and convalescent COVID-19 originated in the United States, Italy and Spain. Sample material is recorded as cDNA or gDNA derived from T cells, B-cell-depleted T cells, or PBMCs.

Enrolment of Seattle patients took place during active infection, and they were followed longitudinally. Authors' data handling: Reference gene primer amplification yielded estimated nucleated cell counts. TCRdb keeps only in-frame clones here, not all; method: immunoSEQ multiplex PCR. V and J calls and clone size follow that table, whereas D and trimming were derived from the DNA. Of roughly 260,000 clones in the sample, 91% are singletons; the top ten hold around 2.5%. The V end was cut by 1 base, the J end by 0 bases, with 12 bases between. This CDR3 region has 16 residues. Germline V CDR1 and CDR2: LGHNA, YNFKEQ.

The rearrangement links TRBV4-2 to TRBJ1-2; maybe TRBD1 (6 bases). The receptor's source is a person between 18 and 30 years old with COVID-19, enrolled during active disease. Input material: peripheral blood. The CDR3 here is CASSQATGGANYGYTF. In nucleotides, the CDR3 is TGTGCCAGCAGCCAAGCGACAGGTGGGGCTAACTATGGCTACACCTTC.